A selection of T cell receptor beta chains follows, all from one sample in a study of T cells expressing NK-cell markers. TCRdb re-called the 5' RACE reads and shows each CDR3 protein once, DNA omitted. In all, the sample yields hundreds of thousands of distinct CDR3 sequences. Sequencing was carried out using blood T cells: a sorted CD56 or NKG2C T cell subset, CD4+ or CD8+ T cells, or bulk PBMC T cells (not recorded which). Every receptor here comes from a man in his late teens or twenties in good health. Both conserved end residues are part of each CDR3.

v_gene	j_gene	CDR3aa
TRBV5-1	TRBJ1-4	CASSFGHLATNEKLFF
TRBV6-4	TRBJ2-1	CASSGGLAANNEQFF
TRBV7-9	TRBJ2-1	CASSLVVAGRGADEQFF
TRBV12-2	TRBJ1-5	CASRFGLRQKEYSNQPQHF
TRBV29-1	TRBJ1-1	CSVVGRVRTEAFF
TRBV7-7	TRBJ2-1	CASSLGRSARTDEQFF
TRBV25-1	TRBJ1-2	CASSDLFTGIYGYTF
TRBV20-1	TRBJ1-5	CSAPAGGASMAQHF
TRBV9	TRBJ2-7	CASSPRWDRAHEQYF
TRBV20-1	TRBJ2-1	CSARTRLGGREDWVGEQFF
TRBV5-1	TRBJ2-1	CASRIDGNYNEQFF
TRBV11-2	TRBJ2-7	CASSFSPGSYEQYF
TRBV29-1	TRBJ2-1	CSSRQGAGNEQFF
TRBV2	TRBJ2-7	CASSVGGLDEQYF
TRBV7-9	TRBJ2-4	CASSLEVSQYF
TRBV28	TRBJ1-5	CASSSLTGTANQPQHF
TRBV6-1	TRBJ2-6	CASNVGQGVSGANVLTF
TRBV9	TRBJ2-7	CASSVADSRAAFQYF
TRBV15	TRBJ1-2	CATSRVGGILGGHGYTF
TRBV6-1	TRBJ2-6	CASSPIGARHSGANVLTF
TRBV7-7	TRBJ2-5	CASSSRIGGLETQYF
TRBV29-1	TRBJ1-3	CSARRESPWGGNTIYF
TRBV5-5	TRBJ2-5	CASTGGPETQYF
TRBV12-3/TRBV12-4	TRBJ2-7	CASSYPDSLRGEQYF
TRBV4-3	TRBJ2-7	CASSQDLTGATYEQYF
TRBV5-1	TRBJ2-1	CASSLRQRDEQFF
TRBV7-2	TRBJ2-2	CASSPGGAGTGELFF
TRBV12-3/TRBV12-4	TRBJ2-7	CASTQTSGSEQYF
TRBV12-3/TRBV12-4	TRBJ2-1	CASSLFASGAYNEQFF
TRBV3-1	TRBJ1-2	CASSQPGQHYGYTF
TRBV7-9	TRBJ2-2	CASSPAAAEAGGELFF
TRBV20-1	TRBJ1-1	CSAPVLAEIEAFF
TRBV5-1	TRBJ2-1	CASSPPLGRENNEQFF
TRBV29-1	TRBJ2-1	CSVGGTGNGLAFF
TRBV5-1	TRBJ2-5	CASSLALGLAGLQETQYF
TRBV27	TRBJ2-7	CASSWTGPYEQYF
TRBV20-1	TRBJ1-5	CSARASTGGGQPQHF
TRBV29-1	TRBJ1-4	CSVRETGGYLFF
TRBV29-1	TRBJ2-3	CSATGGTTDTQYF
TRBV5-1	TRBJ2-1	CASSLAGRNEQFF
TRBV29-1	TRBJ2-1	CSSRAGSGNEQFF
TRBV27	TRBJ2-7	CASSRRALPDDEQYF
TRBV4-1	TRBJ1-1	CASSQDGGNTEAFF
TRBV11-2	TRBJ2-3	CASSLGRGSTDTQYF